These 28 T cell receptor beta chains were sequenced from one sample in a study of T cells after yellow fever vaccination. A single record per CDR3 protein comes from TCRdb applying MiXCR to the 5' RACE reads. This table holds approximately 510,000 distinct CDR3 sequences, 21% found once. The input for sequencing was PBMCs, taken roughly 20 days after the first yellow fever vaccination. The receptors shown here come from a man younger than 35 who received the YFV17D yellow fever vaccine.

This clonotype was counted a few times. This chain uses TRBV29-1 with TRBJ2-1; 15 bases line up with TRBD2. The V segment lost 1 base and the J segment 1 base; nucleotides outside the gene matches: 2. The CDR3 contains 17 residues. CDR1 and CDR2 (germline): SQVTM, ANQGSEA. CDR3 protein: CSVEAGLAGGSYNEQFF. CDR3 DNA: TGCAGCGTTGAAGCGGGACTAGCGGGGGGTTCCTACAATGAGCAGTTCTTC.

The rearrangement links TRBV6-1 to TRBJ1-3; D might be TRBD1 (6 bases). The germline V gene has CDR1 MNHNS and CDR2 SASEGT. The length of the CDR3 is 15 residues. Trimming pared 5 bases from V and 0 bases from J, leaving 11 bases between. CDR3 DNA sequence: TGTGCCAGCAGTCAACAGGGTGTCTCTGGAAACACCATATATTTT. Translation gives CASSQQGVSGNTIYF.

V is TRBV6-1 and J is TRBJ2-7; weak D call: TRBD1 (6 bases). Germline V gene data show CDR1 as MNHNS and CDR2 as SASEGT. The ends were cut back, 6 bases at V and 5 bases at J, with 14 bases in the middle. This CDR3 has 13 residues. Here the CDR3 reads CASRPPGTNEQYV. In nucleotides, the CDR3 is TGTGCCAGCAGGCCTCCCGGGACAAACGAGCAGTACGTC.

Only a few counts were recorded for this clonotype. The V and J genes are TRBV4-1 and TRBJ1-5; weak D call: TRBD1 (5 bases). Germline V gene lookup returns CDR1 MGHRA and CDR2 YSYEKL. Between the trimmed V and J ends, which lost 1 base and 3 bases, there was a span of 13 bases. There are 16 residues in the CDR3. The CDR3 sequence: CASSQVGQGVNQPQHF. The DNA of the CDR3 is TGCGCCAGCAGCCAAGTCGGGCAGGGCGTCAATCAGCCCCAGCATTTT.

This clonotype was picked up a small number of times. This chain uses TRBV29-1 with TRBJ2-1, with TRBD1 identical over 10 bases. With 4 bases clipped from V and 6 bases from J, the junction kept 3 bases outside the gene matches. Germline V lookup: CDR1 SQVTM, CDR2 ANQGSEA. The CDR3 has 13 residues. The CDR3 is CSVATGGINEQFF. CDR3 DNA sequence: TGCAGCGTTGCGACAGGGGGCATCAATGAGCAGTTCTTC.

This clonotype showed up just a few times. This chain links TRBV28 with TRBJ2-5, with a tentative D call TRBD2 (5 bases). This CDR3 is 16 amino acids long. CDR1 and CDR2 (germline): MDHEN, SYDVKM. Trimming cost V 5 bases and J 5 bases, with 21 bases left between them. CDR3 protein: CASSGRAGSPQETQYF. The CDR3, as DNA: TGTGCCAGCAGTGGGAGAGCCGGGTCTCCCCAGGAGACCCAGTACTTC.

The chain recombines TRBV27 with TRBJ2-7; weak D call: TRBD1 (5 bases). This CDR3 contains 12 residues. The V gene's germline CDR1 is MNHEY and CDR2 SMNVEV (reference sequence). Trimming removed 5 bases from V and 6 bases from J, with 11 bases in between. In DNA form, the CDR3 reads TGTGCCAGCAGTCTCACAGGTTTCGAGCAGTACTTC. This encodes CASSLTGFEQYF.

This clonotype was recorded a few times. This chain uses TRBV7-9 with TRBJ2-5; 7 bases fit TRBD1. Germline lookup yields CDR1 SEHNR and CDR2 FQNEAQ (reference sequence). V trimming: 2 bases; J trimming: 1 base; junction bases outside the gene matches: 7. CDR3 size: 16 residues. The CDR3 nucleotides are TGTGCCAGCAGCTTATACAGGGGTAGGGTCCAAGAGACCCAGTACTTC. It specifies CASSLYRGRVQETQYF.

J is TRBJ2-3 and V is TRBV5-1; 8 bases align to TRBD1. This CDR3 has 14 residues. The germline gives CDR1 SGHRS, CDR2 YFSETQ. The V gene end was trimmed by 6 bases and the J gene end by 2 bases; junction bases not matched to a gene: 5. CDR3 bases: TGCGCCAGCAAGGACAGGGATTACACAGATACGCAGTATTTT. Its translation is CASKDRDYTDTQYF.

V usage is TRBV29-1 and J usage is TRBJ2-3; D not certain. V lost 7 bases to trimming and J lost 2 bases, with 4 bases between them. CDR3 length equals 10 residues. Looked up from germline, CDR1 is SQVTM and CDR2 is ANQGSEA. The CDR3 DNA is TGCAGCGGGGACACAGATACGCAGTATTTT. This encodes CSGDTDTQYF.

The V and J genes are TRBV5-1 and TRBJ1-3; D is unresolved. This CDR3 contains 16 residues. From germline, CDR1 is SGHRS and CDR2 YFSETQ. V gave up 4 bases and J gave up 2 bases, with 16 bases separating them. The CDR3 bases are TGCGCCAGCAGCGTGCAGCCCGGGAGAACTGGAAACACCATATATTTT. Protein: CASSVQPGRTGNTIYF.

This clonotype showed up many times. The V call is TRBV9, the J call TRBJ2-7; TRBD2 matches 8 bases. Germline V lookup: CDR1 SGDLS, CDR2 YYNGEE. There are 14 residues in the CDR3. The V segment lost 0 bases and the J segment 3 bases; nucleotides outside the gene matches: 2. This CDR3 is CASSVAAGGYEQYF. For the CDR3, the DNA is TGTGCCAGCAGCGTAGCCGCGGGGGGCTACGAGCAGTACTTC.

This clonotype was counted only a few times. V gene TRBV21-1 combines with J gene TRBJ1-1; the table's D call, TRBD1, was not checked against the DNA. TRBV21-1 is noted as a pseudogene. The CDR3 extends over 14 amino acids. The CDR3 loop is CASSKVGARTEAFF. The DNA for the CDR3 is TGTGCCAGCAGCAAAGTCGGCGCCCGCACTGAAGCTTTCTTT.

This clonotype was recorded at least ten times. The rearrangement links TRBV7-9 to TRBJ1-6; D unresolved. The CDR3 sequence is 13 residues long. The germline V and J ends were trimmed by 3 bases and 10 bases, with 10 bases remaining between them. CDR1 is SEHNR and CDR2 is FQNEAQ in the germline V gene (reference sequence). CDR3: CASSLNSESPLHF. In DNA, the CDR3 is TGTGCCAGCAGCTTGAACAGCGAGTCACCCCTCCACTTT.

This clonotype was seen just once. The V gene is TRBV20-1, the J gene TRBJ1-1, with TRBD1 as a possible D gene (5 bases). The V end was cut by 5 bases, the J end by 5 bases, with 18 bases between. This CDR3 has 14 amino acids. The V gene's germline CDR1 is DFQATT and CDR2 SNEGSKA (reference sequence). The CDR3 sequence is CSALPDSVGTEAFF. DNA for the CDR3: TGCAGTGCTTTACCCGACAGCGTTGGGACTGAAGCTTTCTTT.

This rearrangement joins TRBV6-5 to TRBJ2-7; 8 nucleotides align to TRBD2. The V segment lost 0 bases and the J segment 3 bases; nucleotides outside the gene matches: 7. Germline values: CDR1 MNHEY, CDR2 SVGAGI. The CDR3 totals 16 residues. Here the CDR3 reads CASSYSGGGPGYEQYF. The CDR3 coding sequence is TGTGCCAGCAGTTACTCGGGCGGGGGGCCGGGCTACGAGCAGTACTTC.

This clonotype appeared a few times. The chain combines TRBV4-2 with TRBJ1-1; D call uncertain. Trimming left V 0 bases short and J 0 bases short, with 8 bases between. Looked up from germline, CDR1 is LGHNA and CDR2 is YNFKEQ. The CDR3 contains 15 residues. The CDR3 nucleotides are TGTGCCAGCAGCCAAGAGGTCAGCGTGAACACTGAAGCTTTCTTT. This sequence encodes CASSQEVSVNTEAFF.

This clonotype was picked up a small number of times. The chain couples TRBV15 to TRBJ1-5; no clear D. CDR3 size: 18 residues. Trimming shortened V by 5 bases and J by 8 bases, and 28 bases separated the two germline ends. Per germline, CDR1 LNHNV and CDR2 YYDKDF (reference sequence). CDR3 residues: CATSYAGPRGRMSEPQHF. The CDR3 coding sequence is TGTGCCACCAGCTACGCGGGCCCGCGGGGTAGGATGTCGGAGCCCCAGCATTTT.

This clonotype showed up just a few times. The chain joins TRBV4-1 to TRBJ2-1, with 10 bases aligning to TRBD2. CDR1 is MGHRA and CDR2 is YSYEKL in the germline V gene. J gave up 6 bases and V 6 bases, and 5 bases lay outside the gene matches. The CDR3 is made up of 14 amino acids. This chain's CDR3 is CASRRAGGPNEQFF. CDR3 coding DNA: TGCGCCAGCAGACGAGCGGGGGGGCCCAATGAGCAGTTCTTC.

This clonotype was observed a handful of times. The chain links TRBV20-1 to TRBJ2-3; D is unclear. Germline V gene lookup returns CDR1 DFQATT and CDR2 SNEGSKA (reference sequence). Between the trimmed V and J ends, which lost 5 bases and 7 bases, there was a span of 7 bases. This CDR3 comprises 10 residues. CDR3 in DNA: TGCAGTGCTCCCCGCCATACGCAGTATTTT. As protein: CSAPRHTQYF.

Only a few counts were recorded for this clonotype. V usage is TRBV20-1 and J usage is TRBJ1-5; D remains unclear. Germline lookup yields CDR1 DFQATT and CDR2 SNEGSKA (reference sequence). V lost 5 bases, J lost 1 base, and 6 bases lay in between. The CDR3 runs 12 residues. The CDR3: CSAHGSNQPQHF. The CDR3 nucleotides are TGCAGTGCTCACGGGAGCAATCAGCCCCAGCATTTT.

This clonotype appeared a few times. The chain couples TRBV12-3 or TRBV12-4 to TRBJ2-5, with 7 bases lining up with TRBD1. This CDR3 has 14 amino acids. V trimming: 7 bases; J trimming: 2 bases; junction bases outside the gene matches: 7. CDR3 nucleotide sequence: TGTGCCAGCACCGGGACAGCTTCTCAAGAGACCCAGTACTTC. It encodes CASTGTASQETQYF.

This clonotype was seen only a few times. The chain links TRBV5-1 to TRBJ2-1; perhaps TRBD1 as D (5 bases). The CDR3 is made up of 15 amino acids. In germline, CDR1 is SGHRS, CDR2 YFSETQ. Between the trimmed V and J ends, which lost 3 bases and 3 bases, there was a span of 13 bases. The CDR3 sequence: CASSWGPAVYNEQFF. CDR3 bases: TGCGCCAGCAGCTGGGGCCCAGCAGTCTACAATGAGCAGTTCTTC.

The gene calls are TRBV5-1 and TRBJ2-7; D gene ambiguous. This CDR3 has 13 amino acids. Germline V CDR1 and CDR2: SGHRS, YFSETQ. Trimming pared 5 bases from V and 3 bases from J, leaving 12 bases between. CDR3 in DNA: TGCGCCAGCAGGCAAACAACTCACTACGAGCAGTACTTC. Amino acids: CASRQTTHYEQYF.

This clonotype came up a few times. The V gene is TRBV7-9, the J gene TRBJ2-3; the D is unclear. The CDR3 has 15 residues. Deletions cut 3 bases from V and 0 bases from J, with 10 bases between. Germline CDR1 is SEHNR and CDR2 is FQNEAQ (reference sequence). This chain's CDR3 is CASSLYIGSTDTQYF. CDR3 coding DNA: TGTGCCAGCAGCTTGTACATCGGAAGCACAGATACGCAGTATTTT.

The sample holds a few counts of this clonotype. The rearrangement joins TRBV5-1 to TRBJ2-5, with TRBD1 as a possible D gene (6 bases). The V gene lost 4 bases and the J gene lost 2 bases, with 12 bases spanning the gap. Germline V lookup: CDR1 SGHRS, CDR2 YFSETQ. This CDR3 has 14 amino acids. CDR3 in DNA: TGCGCCAGCAGCGATAGGGACACACAAGAGACCCAGTACTTC. Residues: CASSDRDTQETQYF.

In this sample, this clonotype turned up a few times. The chain carries TRBV7-3 and TRBJ2-2, with D possibly matching TRBD2 (5 bases). CDR3 length: 17 amino acids. V was shortened by 5 bases and J by 1 base, with 17 bases between the two germline ends. The germline V gene has CDR1 SGHTA and CDR2 FQGTGA. The CDR3 coding sequence is TGTGCCAGCAGCCGGCCGGGAAAAGACGGGAACACCGGGGAGCTGTTTTTT. It specifies CASSRPGKDGNTGELFF.

In DNA form, the CDR3 reads TGCAGTGCCCAGAGAAGCGGCAGCGACAATGAGCAGTTCTTC. Protein product: CSAQRSGSDNEQFF. The rearrangement links TRBV20-1 to TRBJ2-1; tentatively, D is TRBD2 (5 bases). The V end lost 6 bases, the J end lost 5 bases, and 17 bases lay between the germline ends. This CDR3 comprises 14 residues. Germline V lookup: CDR1 DFQATT, CDR2 SNEGSKA (reference sequence).